This T cell receptor (beta chain) was sequenced for a study of T cell repertoires in cytomegalovirus infection. TCRdb passed the reads through MiXCR, listing each CDR3 protein once. The table records roughly 640,000 distinct CDR3 sequences, 20% to 25% of them present only once. Losses at the gene ends were 8 bases for V and 6 bases for J; bases not matched to a gene: 9. Germline V gene sequence: CDR1 MNHEY, CDR2 SMNVEV (reference sequence). The CDR3 length is 14 residues. The study's findings and limits: CMV-specific TCR beta clonotypes restricted by HLA-C were the ones dominating the ex vivo response. Carriers of CMV and the relevant HLA type were discriminated by public TCR beta frequency.

This clonotype has only a few counts. Its cognate antigen is unknown. The rearrangement joins TRBV27 to TRBJ1-2; 10 nucleotides agree with TRBD1. The sequencing sample was made of CD8+ T cells from PBMCs. The receptor was isolated from a human donor in good health (CMV status not recorded). Some clones in this sample may be carry-over from other donors' samples. CDR3 in amino acids: CASHQIGTGDGYTF. The CDR3 DNA follows: TGTGCCAGCCACCAGATAGGGACAGGGGATGGCTACACCTTC.